Listed below are T cell receptor beta chains from one sample, sequenced in a study of early T cells in non-severe SARS-CoV-2 infection. TCRdb itself ran the 5' RACE reads through MiXCR, one entry per CDR3 protein. The sample lists about 30,000 distinct CDR3 sequences; 4.6% were seen once. Sequencing used whole blood, obtained at baseline. Receptors were obtained from an adult who was a healthcare worker with PCR-confirmed SARS-CoV-2 infection or an uninfected control (not recorded which). Each CDR3 is given with its conserved first and last residue. D genes are given only for firm matches. Clone size, where shown, is once, few, many, or a class for clones that have expanded.

cdr3_aa: CASSLQGARTDTQYF
v_call: TRBV5-5
clone_size: few
d_call: TRBD1
j_call: TRBJ2-3

cdr3_aa: CASSVGAGGEQYF
v_call: TRBV9
clone_size: many
d_call: -
j_call: TRBJ2-7

cdr3_aa: CAISERAGVETQYF
v_call: TRBV10-3
clone_size: many
d_call: TRBD2
j_call: TRBJ2-5

cdr3_aa: CASRTGRAQSYNEQFF
v_call: TRBV6-5
clone_size: -
d_call: TRBD2
j_call: TRBJ2-1

cdr3_aa: CASSLDWGGQETQYF
v_call: TRBV7-2
clone_size: many
d_call: -
j_call: TRBJ2-5

cdr3_aa: CASSLGGPGTSQHF
v_call: TRBV5-1
clone_size: -
d_call: -
j_call: TRBJ1-5

cdr3_aa: CATRRGLTDTQYF
v_call: TRBV24-1
clone_size: many
d_call: -
j_call: TRBJ2-3

cdr3_aa: CASSVGMDPREETQYF
v_call: TRBV9
clone_size: many
d_call: -
j_call: TRBJ2-5

cdr3_aa: CASSFHGGETQYF
v_call: TRBV28
clone_size: many
d_call: -
j_call: TRBJ2-5

cdr3_aa: CASSFVGNTGELFF
v_call: TRBV7-6
clone_size: many
d_call: -
j_call: TRBJ2-2

cdr3_aa: CASAGLPYNEQFF
v_call: TRBV6-4
clone_size: few
d_call: TRBD2
j_call: TRBJ2-1

cdr3_aa: CATSSRETQYF
v_call: TRBV12-3/TRBV12-4
clone_size: -
d_call: -
j_call: TRBJ2-5

cdr3_aa: CASTNRAGESYTF
v_call: TRBV6-5
clone_size: many
d_call: -
j_call: TRBJ1-2

cdr3_aa: CASSPQRMAGSYTF
v_call: TRBV14
clone_size: many
d_call: -
j_call: TRBJ1-2

cdr3_aa: CASRTGQGSNQPQHF
v_call: TRBV27
clone_size: many
d_call: TRBD1
j_call: TRBJ1-5

cdr3_aa: CSVIISSGNTIYF
v_call: TRBV29-1
clone_size: many
d_call: -
j_call: TRBJ1-3

cdr3_aa: CSAKTSGYTGDTQYF
v_call: TRBV20-1
clone_size: many
d_call: -
j_call: TRBJ2-3

cdr3_aa: CAIGRQGPGEQYF
v_call: TRBV10-3
clone_size: many
d_call: -
j_call: TRBJ2-7

cdr3_aa: CSARGGTTHYNEQFF
v_call: TRBV20-1
clone_size: many
d_call: TRBD2
j_call: TRBJ2-1

cdr3_aa: CASSSRTVGWPQHF
v_call: TRBV12-3/TRBV12-4
clone_size: many
d_call: -
j_call: TRBJ1-5

cdr3_aa: CASSLAGSSYEQYF
v_call: TRBV12-3/TRBV12-4
clone_size: many
d_call: -
j_call: TRBJ2-7

cdr3_aa: CASSPGLARSYEQYF
v_call: TRBV28
clone_size: -
d_call: TRBD2
j_call: TRBJ2-7

cdr3_aa: CASSYGDNTGELFF
v_call: TRBV6-2/TRBV6-3
clone_size: many
d_call: -
j_call: TRBJ2-2

cdr3_aa: CASRRGLVDGYTF
v_call: TRBV2
clone_size: many
d_call: -
j_call: TRBJ1-2

cdr3_aa: CAWRVLNTQYF
v_call: TRBV30
clone_size: many
d_call: -
j_call: TRBJ2-3

cdr3_aa: CASSLEGESGTVTDTQYF
v_call: TRBV7-3
clone_size: many
d_call: -
j_call: TRBJ2-3

cdr3_aa: CACRTGSFDQPQHF
v_call: TRBV2
clone_size: few
d_call: TRBD1
j_call: TRBJ1-5

cdr3_aa: CASSVDAKSSYNSPLHF
v_call: TRBV9
clone_size: many
d_call: -
j_call: TRBJ1-6

cdr3_aa: CASSSSGGGLGEQFF
v_call: TRBV7-7
clone_size: many
d_call: -
j_call: TRBJ2-1

cdr3_aa: CASSLETANTEAFF
v_call: TRBV5-1
clone_size: many
d_call: -
j_call: TRBJ1-1

cdr3_aa: CASSLYGTLANYGYTF
v_call: TRBV5-5
clone_size: many
d_call: -
j_call: TRBJ1-2

cdr3_aa: CASSYSGRGGTDTQYF
v_call: TRBV6-5
clone_size: -
d_call: -
j_call: TRBJ2-3

cdr3_aa: CASSSPGGERVDYEQYF
v_call: TRBV28
clone_size: many
d_call: -
j_call: TRBJ2-7

cdr3_aa: CASSLYGQGRNEQFF
v_call: TRBV3-1
clone_size: many
d_call: TRBD1
j_call: TRBJ2-1

cdr3_aa: CASSLVPSLVQETQYF
v_call: TRBV7-2
clone_size: many
d_call: -
j_call: TRBJ2-5

cdr3_aa: CASSSGIAPFF
v_call: TRBV5-1
clone_size: many
d_call: -
j_call: TRBJ2-1

cdr3_aa: CASSLGGGARFF
v_call: TRBV27
clone_size: many
d_call: -
j_call: TRBJ2-1

cdr3_aa: CASSRGAWEQFF
v_call: TRBV12-3/TRBV12-4
clone_size: many
d_call: -
j_call: TRBJ2-1

cdr3_aa: CASSLESDTSFLNTEAFF
v_call: TRBV5-1
clone_size: many
d_call: -
j_call: TRBJ1-1

cdr3_aa: CASSPESEKLFF
v_call: TRBV18
clone_size: many
d_call: -
j_call: TRBJ1-4

cdr3_aa: CASSQGVGSANEKLFF
v_call: TRBV3-1
clone_size: many
d_call: -
j_call: TRBJ1-4

cdr3_aa: CAISEGIAGDNEQFF
v_call: TRBV10-3
clone_size: many
d_call: TRBD2
j_call: TRBJ2-1

cdr3_aa: CSAGLQGYEQYF
v_call: TRBV20-1
clone_size: many
d_call: -
j_call: TRBJ2-7

cdr3_aa: CSARTGNTGELFF
v_call: TRBV29-1
clone_size: medium-sized
d_call: TRBD1
j_call: TRBJ2-2

cdr3_aa: CASSLRDQPQHF
v_call: TRBV12-3/TRBV12-4
clone_size: many
d_call: -
j_call: TRBJ1-5

cdr3_aa: CASSIDGTRGNTIYF
v_call: TRBV19
clone_size: many
d_call: -
j_call: TRBJ1-3

cdr3_aa: CAISGPPGQGARDEQFF
v_call: TRBV10-3
clone_size: many
d_call: TRBD1
j_call: TRBJ2-1

cdr3_aa: CACGGSGGQFF
v_call: TRBV30
clone_size: medium-sized
d_call: TRBD1
j_call: TRBJ2-1

cdr3_aa: CSARMGGRYEQFF
v_call: TRBV20-1
clone_size: many
d_call: TRBD2
j_call: TRBJ2-1

cdr3_aa: CSVDGIERNYGYTF
v_call: TRBV29-1
clone_size: many
d_call: -
j_call: TRBJ1-2

cdr3_aa: CAISRDRVPTDTQYF
v_call: TRBV10-3
clone_size: many
d_call: TRBD1
j_call: TRBJ2-3

cdr3_aa: CASSYRVESPLHF
v_call: TRBV28
clone_size: medium-sized
d_call: -
j_call: TRBJ1-6

cdr3_aa: CASSSGEQETQYF
v_call: TRBV6-2/TRBV6-3
clone_size: many
d_call: -
j_call: TRBJ2-5

cdr3_aa: CASSGGQGDTEAFF
v_call: TRBV12-3/TRBV12-4
clone_size: many
d_call: -
j_call: TRBJ1-1

cdr3_aa: CSVSGSHHGYTF
v_call: TRBV20-1
clone_size: few
d_call: -
j_call: TRBJ1-2

cdr3_aa: CASSQDLNPYEQYF
v_call: TRBV4-3
clone_size: many
d_call: -
j_call: TRBJ2-7

cdr3_aa: CSAGGASDTEAFF
v_call: TRBV20-1
clone_size: few
d_call: -
j_call: TRBJ1-1

cdr3_aa: CASRPLGTGELFF
v_call: TRBV6-5
clone_size: few
d_call: -
j_call: TRBJ2-2

cdr3_aa: CASSSAGVAVTDTQYF
v_call: TRBV7-9
clone_size: many
d_call: -
j_call: TRBJ2-3